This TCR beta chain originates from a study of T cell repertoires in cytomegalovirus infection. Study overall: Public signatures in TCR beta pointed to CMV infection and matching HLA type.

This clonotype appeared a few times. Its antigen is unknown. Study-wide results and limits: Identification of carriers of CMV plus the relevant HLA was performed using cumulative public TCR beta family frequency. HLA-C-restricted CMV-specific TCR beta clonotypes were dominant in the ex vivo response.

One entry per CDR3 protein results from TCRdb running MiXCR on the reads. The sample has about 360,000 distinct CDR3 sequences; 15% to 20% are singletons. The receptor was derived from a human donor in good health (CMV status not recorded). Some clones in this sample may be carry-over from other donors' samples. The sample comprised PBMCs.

This CDR3 is CASSFPAWKETQYF. CDR3 sequence (DNA): TGTGCCAGCAGCTTCCCCGCCTGGAAAGAGACCCAGTACTTC. The V gene is TRBV7-9, the J gene TRBJ2-5; D remains ambiguous. The germline V gene has CDR1 SEHNR and CDR2 FQNEAQ (reference sequence). The CDR3 runs 14 residues. The V gene lost 3 bases and the J gene lost 3 bases, with 11 bases spanning the gap.